This TCR beta chain is drawn from a study of shared clonotypes between healthy human individuals. Sequencing used immunoSEQ multiplex PCR; TCRdb keeps in-frame clones, though not all of them. Here the sample spans about 2.2 million clones, around 93% being singletons. As defined, naive CD8 cells were CD45RO-negative and positively selected for CCR7, with terminally differentiated effector memory CD45RA+ cells excluded. From germline, CDR1 is MNHNS and CDR2 SASEGT. The CDR3 is 14 residues long. V was clipped by 7 bases and J by 12 bases; unmatched bases: 14. The rearrangement links TRBV6-1 to TRBJ1-5, with TRBD1 matching 8 bases. The sequence derives from a man between 18 and 29 years old in good health. Some clones in this sample may be carry-over from other donors' samples. The sequenced material came from naive CD8+ T cells from PBMCs. CDR3 nucleotides: TGTGCCAGCACCACATGGATTGCAGGGGGCTACCAGCATTTT. It yields the protein CASTTWIAGGYQHF.